This T cell receptor (beta chain) is from a study of cytomegalovirus exposure and HLA in healthy donors. Broader study findings: In a later analysis, HLA-C alleles had the fewest associated TCRs, DRB1 alleles the most. Excluded were some V segments that proved indistinguishable, including TRBV6-2 and TRBV6-3. Cytomegalovirus status was reportedly diagnosed by the classifier with high sensitivity and specificity. In a later analysis, HLA-associated beta chains showed higher expansion and lower generation probabilities than comparable chains.

Concerning this clone: Its target is unknown.

Trimming removed 2 bases from V and 3 bases from J, with 11 bases in between. The length of the CDR3 is 15 residues. Per the germline V gene, CDR1 is SGHRS and CDR2 is YFSETQ. Vbeta (60) and Jbeta (13) primers were used in the PCR. Here immunoSEQ multiplex PCR was the method, and the copy in TCRdb shows in-frame clones only, minus some. The table has approximately 90,000 clones, about 80% seen once; the top ten hold about 3.5%. The sequence was obtained from a man in his forties in good health and CMV-seronegative. V is TRBV5-1 and J is TRBJ2-2, with D possibly being TRBD2 (6 bases). The specimen sequenced was PBMCs. The CDR3 protein is CASSFSGGDTGELFF. The DNA of the CDR3 is TGCGCCAGCAGCTTCAGCGGAGGGGACACCGGGGAGCTGTTTTTT.